These T cell receptor beta chains were read from a single sample in a study of identical twins. TCRdb itself ran the 5' RACE reads through MiXCR, one entry per CDR3 protein. This sample has some 900,000 distinct CDR3 sequences; roughly 12% occur once, and the top ten carry 1.5% to 2%. These same data were also listed under a study on yellow fever vaccine responses in identical twins.

The sample was PBMCs. Receptors originate from a woman aged 18-30 years in good health. The CDR3 runs from the conserved cysteine through the conserved F or W. The order of the fields is clone size, J gene, D gene, V gene, CDR3 protein, CDR3 DNA. The D gene is left open where the match is weak. Clone size, where shown, is once, few, many, or a class for clones that have expanded.

abundance: .; j_gene: TRBJ2-7; d_gene: .; v_gene: TRBV4-2; CDR3aa: CASSQDPGGGSSYEQYF; CDR3nt: TGTGCCAGCAGCCAAGACCCGGGGGGCGGTAGCTCCTACGAGCAGTACTTC
abundance: few; j_gene: TRBJ1-5; d_gene: .; v_gene: TRBV2; CDR3aa: CASLGRDSNQPRHF; CDR3nt: TGTGCCAGCCTTGGACGGGATAGCAATCAGCCCCGGCATTTT
abundance: few; j_gene: TRBJ2-2; d_gene: .; v_gene: TRBV5-1; CDR3aa: CASSLGQGGGTGELFF; CDR3nt: TGCGCCAGCAGCTTGGGACAGGGAGGAGGCACCGGGGAGCTGTTTTTT
abundance: .; j_gene: TRBJ2-1; d_gene: TRBD1; v_gene: TRBV5-1; CDR3aa: CASSGTGNLNNEQFF; CDR3nt: TGCGCCAGCAGCGGGACAGGGAATCTTAACAATGAGCAGTTCTTC
abundance: few; j_gene: TRBJ2-1; d_gene: .; v_gene: TRBV9; CDR3aa: CASSVEGDREQFF; CDR3nt: TGTGCCAGCAGCGTAGAGGGTGACAGAGAGCAGTTCTTC
abundance: .; j_gene: TRBJ2-2; d_gene: .; v_gene: TRBV7-9; CDR3aa: CASSPRLERSTGELFF; CDR3nt: TGTGCCAGCAGCCCCCGGTTGGAGCGGAGCACCGGGGAGCTGTTTTTT
abundance: few; j_gene: TRBJ2-3; d_gene: .; v_gene: TRBV9; CDR3aa: CASSARGRLSDTQYF; CDR3nt: TGTGCCAGCAGCGCGCGGGGTCGTCTCTCAGATACGCAGTATTTT
abundance: many; j_gene: TRBJ1-5; d_gene: .; v_gene: TRBV12-3/TRBV12-4; CDR3aa: CASSNTGPGPQHF; CDR3nt: TGTGCCAGCAGTAACACAGGACCTGGGCCCCAGCATTTT
abundance: few; j_gene: TRBJ2-3; d_gene: .; v_gene: TRBV5-1; CDR3aa: CASRVDSGTDTQYF; CDR3nt: TGCGCCAGCAGAGTGGACAGCGGTACGGATACGCAGTATTTT
abundance: many; j_gene: TRBJ1-1; d_gene: .; v_gene: TRBV24-1; CDR3aa: CATSDGENTEAFF; CDR3nt: TGTGCCACCAGTGACGGCGAGAACACTGAAGCTTTCTTT
abundance: .; j_gene: TRBJ2-1; d_gene: .; v_gene: TRBV11-3; CDR3aa: CASSLESAFSSYNEQFF; CDR3nt: TGTGCCAGCAGCTTAGAATCAGCGTTCAGCTCCTACAATGAGCAGTTCTTC
abundance: .; j_gene: TRBJ2-3; d_gene: TRBD2; v_gene: TRBV13; CDR3aa: CASTSGGQFRDTQYF; CDR3nt: TGTGCCAGCACTTCGGGAGGCCAATTCCGAGATACGCAGTATTTT
abundance: .; j_gene: TRBJ2-3; d_gene: TRBD2; v_gene: TRBV18; CDR3aa: CASSGTSGTTDTQYF; CDR3nt: TGTGCCAGCTCAGGGACTAGCGGGACCACAGATACGCAGTATTTT
abundance: many; j_gene: TRBJ2-3; d_gene: .; v_gene: TRBV5-1; CDR3aa: CASSLAPLSTDTQYF; CDR3nt: TGCGCCAGCAGCTTGGCTCCACTTAGCACAGATACGCAGTATTTT
abundance: .; j_gene: TRBJ2-7; d_gene: TRBD2; v_gene: TRBV6-5; CDR3aa: CASSSPGTSGRKSYEQYF; CDR3nt: TGTGCCAGCAGTTCCCCCGGGACTAGCGGGAGGAAGTCCTACGAGCAGTACTTC
abundance: .; j_gene: TRBJ2-7; d_gene: TRBD1; v_gene: TRBV27; CDR3aa: CASSANRGSEQYF; CDR3nt: TGTGCCAGCAGTGCCAACAGGGGCTCCGAGCAGTACTTC
abundance: .; j_gene: TRBJ2-5; d_gene: .; v_gene: TRBV27; CDR3aa: CASKLGAGVQETQYF; CDR3nt: TGTGCCAGCAAACTAGGGGCGGGCGTGCAAGAGACCCAGTACTTC
abundance: .; j_gene: TRBJ1-1; d_gene: .; v_gene: TRBV7-9; CDR3aa: CASSLVQDLNTEAFF; CDR3nt: TGTGCCAGCAGCTTAGTTCAGGACTTGAACACTGAAGCTTTCTTT
abundance: .; j_gene: TRBJ2-2; d_gene: .; v_gene: TRBV14; CDR3aa: CASSRLALNTVELFF; CDR3nt: TGTGCCAGCAGCCGTCTAGCGTTGAACACCGTGGAGCTGTTTTTT
abundance: many; j_gene: TRBJ2-1; d_gene: .; v_gene: TRBV6-4; CDR3aa: CASSDSSSNEQFF; CDR3nt: TGTGCCAGCAGTGACTCAAGTAGCAATGAGCAGTTCTTC
abundance: few; j_gene: TRBJ2-5; d_gene: TRBD2; v_gene: TRBV5-1; CDR3aa: CASSLRGGSWLETQYF; CDR3nt: TGCGCCAGCAGCTTACGCGGCGGGAGTTGGTTGGAGACCCAGTACTTC
abundance: .; j_gene: TRBJ1-1; d_gene: .; v_gene: TRBV6-5; CDR3aa: CASSYLKGTEAFF; CDR3nt: TGTGCCAGCAGTTATTTAAAAGGCACTGAAGCTTTCTTT
abundance: many; j_gene: TRBJ2-2; d_gene: .; v_gene: TRBV11-1; CDR3aa: CASSLFGMHTMEILITGELFF; CDR3nt: TGTGCCAGCAGCTTATTCGGGATGCATACGATGGAGATCCTGATCACCGGGGAGCTGTTTTTT
abundance: many; j_gene: TRBJ2-5; d_gene: TRBD2; v_gene: TRBV6-1; CDR3aa: CASIPPGGQETQYF; CDR3nt: TGTGCCAGCATCCCCCCGGGGGGCCAAGAGACCCAGTACTTC
abundance: .; j_gene: TRBJ2-1; d_gene: TRBD2; v_gene: TRBV10-3; CDR3aa: CAISSGAANEQFF; CDR3nt: TGTGCCATCTCTAGCGGGGCAGCCAATGAGCAGTTCTTC
abundance: .; j_gene: TRBJ1-5; d_gene: TRBD1; v_gene: TRBV11-1; CDR3aa: CASSSYRGREGTRQPQHF; CDR3nt: TGTGCCAGCAGCTCGTACAGGGGGCGAGAGGGAACCAGGCAGCCCCAGCATTTT
abundance: many; j_gene: TRBJ2-2; d_gene: .; v_gene: TRBV7-2; CDR3aa: CASIPANTGELFF; CDR3nt: TGTGCCAGCATACCGGCTAACACCGGGGAGCTGTTTTTT
abundance: few; j_gene: TRBJ2-6; d_gene: .; v_gene: TRBV28; CDR3aa: CASSLLASVSSGANVLTF; CDR3nt: TGTGCCAGCAGTTTATTAGCTAGCGTGAGCTCTGGGGCCAACGTCCTGACTTTC
abundance: few; j_gene: TRBJ1-1; d_gene: .; v_gene: TRBV2; CDR3aa: CARQNEAFF; CDR3nt: TGTGCCAGACAGAATGAAGCTTTCTTT
abundance: .; j_gene: TRBJ2-2; d_gene: TRBD1; v_gene: TRBV2; CDR3aa: CASIQGAGPGELFF; CDR3nt: TGTGCCAGCATCCAGGGGGCCGGGCCCGGGGAGCTGTTTTTT
abundance: few; j_gene: TRBJ2-1; d_gene: .; v_gene: TRBV24-1; CDR3aa: CATSVAGLVSDEQFF; CDR3nt: TGTGCCACCAGTGTGGCGGGACTTGTCTCCGATGAGCAGTTCTTC
abundance: .; j_gene: TRBJ1-1; d_gene: .; v_gene: TRBV20-1; CDR3aa: CSAPIPKAPEAFF; CDR3nt: TGCAGTGCCCCGATCCCCAAGGCCCCTGAAGCTTTCTTT